This TCR beta chain was sequenced during a study of shared clonotypes between healthy human individuals. At the level of the study: Each donor's CD8 memory used one plate, CD8 naive two, each CD4 subset three.

CD45RO-negative, CCR7-selected cells formed the naive CD8 fraction, which excluded terminally differentiated effector memory CD45RA+ cells. Sequencing was performed with immunoSEQ multiplex PCR; in TCRdb, only in-frame clones are kept and a portion is missing. The repertoire holds about 580,000 clones, with roughly 98% as singletons. V was cut by 3 bases and J by 0 bases, with 15 bases left in between. CDR1 LNHDA and CDR2 SQIVND come from the germline V gene (reference sequence). The CDR3 runs to 16 residues. The rearrangement joins TRBV19 to TRBJ2-7; perhaps TRBD2 as D (6 bases). The sample consisted of naive CD8+ T cells sorted from blood. The sequence was obtained from a man in his thirties or forties in good health. CDR3 DNA: TGTGCCAGTAGTATGGGCGGGGTTCGGGACTCCTACGAGCAGTACTTC. Protein: CASSMGGVRDSYEQYF.